This T cell receptor (beta chain) originates from a study of cytomegalovirus exposure and HLA in healthy donors. Findings and limits, study-wide: Among the CMV-associated chains, three were confirmed in vitro as specific for CMV antigens. Investigators reported 164 TCR beta chains as tied to cytomegalovirus. The majority of TCR sequences were rare, yet some public TCRs appeared in many donors.

On this clone itself: Its antigen is currently unknown.

Germline V CDR1 and CDR2: SGHAT, FQNNGV. The junction had 6 bases not matched to a gene; V was cut back by 4 bases and J by 4 bases. This CDR3 is built from 15 residues. Clones were read by immunoSEQ multiplex PCR, and TCRdb kept only the in-frame ones, dropping some. The sample records about 79,000 clones, under 95% being singletons. The validation cohort, a group of over a hundred subjects, included the donors and was separate from the roughly 670-subject first cohort. This clonotype was sampled from a young woman in good health and CMV-seronegative. The rearrangement joins TRBV11-2 to TRBJ1-3; the match to TRBD1 covers 8 bases. Sequenced material: PBMCs. The CDR3 loop reads CASSSTGTGGNTIYF. The CDR3, as DNA: TGTGCCAGCAGCTCCACCGGGACAGGAGGAAACACCATATATTTT.